The T cell receptor beta chain under discussion was sequenced for a study of blood T cell repertoires in COVID-19. Study-level information: Sample material is recorded as cDNA or gDNA derived from T cells, B-cell-depleted T cells, or PBMCs.

Recruits, aged roughly 18 to 90 years, lived in roughly 22 US areas. Authors' processing steps: For nucleated cells, counts were estimated from reference gene primer amplification. Produced via immunoSEQ multiplex PCR; TCRdb's table is partial and in-frame only. V and J calls and clone size follow that table, whereas D and trimming were derived from the DNA. The table has around 200,000 clones, 75% to 85% seen once. J lost 7 bases, V lost 3 bases, and 7 bases had no gene match. The CDR3 has 16 amino acids. Germline CDR1 is SGDLS and CDR2 is YYNGEE. The chain couples TRBV9 to TRBJ1-6, with 10 nucleotides matching TRBD1. The sequence was collected from a woman between 35 and 50 years old with acute COVID-19. Sequencing was performed on PBMCs or T cells enriched from blood (not recorded which). DNA of the CDR3: TGTGCCAGCAGCGAAACGACAGGGGGCAAGAATTCACCCCTCCACTTT. This translates into CASSETTGGKNSPLHF.